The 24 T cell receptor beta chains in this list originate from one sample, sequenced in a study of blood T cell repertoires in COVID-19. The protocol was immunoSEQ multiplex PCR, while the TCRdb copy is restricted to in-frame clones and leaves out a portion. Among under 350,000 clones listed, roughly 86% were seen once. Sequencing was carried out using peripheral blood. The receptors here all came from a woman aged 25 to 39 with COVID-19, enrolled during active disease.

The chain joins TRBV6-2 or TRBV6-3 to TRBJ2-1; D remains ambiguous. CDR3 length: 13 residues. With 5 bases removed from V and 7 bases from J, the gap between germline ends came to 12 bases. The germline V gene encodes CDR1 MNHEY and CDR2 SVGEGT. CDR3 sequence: CASSLTPINEQFF. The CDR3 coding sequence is TGTGCCAGCAGTCTTACCCCTATTAATGAGCAGTTCTTC.

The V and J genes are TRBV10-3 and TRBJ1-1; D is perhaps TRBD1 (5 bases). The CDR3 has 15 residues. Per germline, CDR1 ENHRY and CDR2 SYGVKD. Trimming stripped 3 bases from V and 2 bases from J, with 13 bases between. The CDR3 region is CAISEFRVSNTEAFF. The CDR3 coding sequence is TGTGCCATCAGTGAATTCAGGGTCTCTAACACTGAAGCTTTCTTT.

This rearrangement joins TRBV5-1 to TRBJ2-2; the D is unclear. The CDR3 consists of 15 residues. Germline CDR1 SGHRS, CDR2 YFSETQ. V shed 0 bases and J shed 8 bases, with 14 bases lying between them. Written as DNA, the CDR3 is TGCGCCAGCAGCTTGGCCAGACCCGGCAGGGGGGAGCTGTTTTTT. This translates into CASSLARPGRGELFF.

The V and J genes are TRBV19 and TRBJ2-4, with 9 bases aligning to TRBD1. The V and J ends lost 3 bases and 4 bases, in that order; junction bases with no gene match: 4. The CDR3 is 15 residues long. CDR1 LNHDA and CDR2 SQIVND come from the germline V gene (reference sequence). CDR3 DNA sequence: TGTGCCAGTAGTATTTCTGGACAGGGGAAAAACATTCAGTACTTC. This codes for CASSISGQGKNIQYF. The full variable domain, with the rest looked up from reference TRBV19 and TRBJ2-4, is DGGITQSPKYLFRKEGQNVTLSCEQNLNHDAMYWYRQDPGQGLRLIYYSQIVNDFQKGDIAEGYSVSREKKESFPLTVTSAQKNPTAFYLCASSISGQGKNIQYFGAGTRLSVL.

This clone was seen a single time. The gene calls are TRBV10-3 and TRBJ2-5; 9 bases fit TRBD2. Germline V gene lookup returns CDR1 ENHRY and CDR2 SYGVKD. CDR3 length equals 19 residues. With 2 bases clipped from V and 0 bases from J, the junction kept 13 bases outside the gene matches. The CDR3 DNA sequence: TGTGCCATCAGTGAGGGTACGGCTAGCGGGGAGAGTTACCAAGAGACCCAGTACTTC. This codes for CAISEGTASGESYQETQYF.

CDR3 sequence (DNA): TGTGCCAGCAGCCTTGGGGCCGCGGGGAGCGGCTACACCTTC. As protein: CASSLGAAGSGYTF. V gene TRBV3-1 (or the pseudogene TRBV3-2) combines with J gene TRBJ1-2; perhaps TRBD1 as D (5 bases). The CDR3 is 14 amino acids. The germline V gene encodes CDR1 LGHDT and CDR2 YNNKEL (reference sequence). V was trimmed by 4 bases and J by 8 bases, leaving 17 bases between them.

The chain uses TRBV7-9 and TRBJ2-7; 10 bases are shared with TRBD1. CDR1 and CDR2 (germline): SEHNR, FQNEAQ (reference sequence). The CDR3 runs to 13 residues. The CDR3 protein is CASSLDQTGGLEV. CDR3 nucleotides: TGTGCCAGCAGCTTAGACCAGACAGGGGGCTTAGAAGTC.

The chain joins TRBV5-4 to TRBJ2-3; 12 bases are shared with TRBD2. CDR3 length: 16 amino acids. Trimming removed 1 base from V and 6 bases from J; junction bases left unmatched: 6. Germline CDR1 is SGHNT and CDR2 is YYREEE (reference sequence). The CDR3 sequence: CASSLLAGGRGDTQYF. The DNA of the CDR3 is TGTGCCAGCAGCTTGCTAGCGGGGGGGCGAGGGGATACGCAGTATTTT.

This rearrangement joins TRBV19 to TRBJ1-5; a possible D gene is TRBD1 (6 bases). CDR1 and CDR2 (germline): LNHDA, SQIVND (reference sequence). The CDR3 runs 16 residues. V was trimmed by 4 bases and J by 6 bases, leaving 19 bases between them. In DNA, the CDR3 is TGTGCCAGTAGTACCCTAAGAGGGGGAAGGGGTCAGCCCCAGCATTTT. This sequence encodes CASSTLRGGRGQPQHF.

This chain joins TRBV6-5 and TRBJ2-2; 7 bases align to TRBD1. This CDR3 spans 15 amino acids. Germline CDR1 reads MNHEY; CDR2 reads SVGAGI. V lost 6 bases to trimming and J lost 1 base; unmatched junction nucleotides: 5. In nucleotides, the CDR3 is TGTGCCAGCAGATTGGCAGGGGGGAACACCGGGGAGCTGTTTTTT. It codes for CASRLAGGNTGELFF.

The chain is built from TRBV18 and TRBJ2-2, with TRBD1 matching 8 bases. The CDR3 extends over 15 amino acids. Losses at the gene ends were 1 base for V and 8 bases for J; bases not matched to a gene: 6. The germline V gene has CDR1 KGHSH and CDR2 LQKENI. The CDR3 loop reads CASSPRDRSAGELFF. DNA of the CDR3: TGTGCCAGCTCACCACGGGACAGGTCGGCTGGGGAGCTGTTTTTT.

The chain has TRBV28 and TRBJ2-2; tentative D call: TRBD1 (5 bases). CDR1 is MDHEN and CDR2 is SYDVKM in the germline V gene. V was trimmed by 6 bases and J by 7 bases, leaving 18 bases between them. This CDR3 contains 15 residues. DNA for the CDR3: TGTGCCAGCAGCCCGACAGAACGGTGGGTCGGGGAGCTGTTTTTT. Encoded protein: CASSPTERWVGELFF.

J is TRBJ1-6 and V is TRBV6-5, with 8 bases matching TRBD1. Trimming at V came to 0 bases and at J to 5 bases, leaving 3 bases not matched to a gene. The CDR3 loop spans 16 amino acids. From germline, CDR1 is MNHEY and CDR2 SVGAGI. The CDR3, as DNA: TGTGCCAGCAGTTACTCCCCACAGGGGGATAATTCACCCCTCCACTTT. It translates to CASSYSPQGDNSPLHF.

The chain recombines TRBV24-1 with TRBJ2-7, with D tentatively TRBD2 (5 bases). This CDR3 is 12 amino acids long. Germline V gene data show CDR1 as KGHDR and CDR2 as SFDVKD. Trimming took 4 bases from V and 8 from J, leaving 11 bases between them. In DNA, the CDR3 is TGTGCCACCAGTGACCTCTCGGGGAAGCAGTACTTC. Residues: CATSDLSGKQYF.

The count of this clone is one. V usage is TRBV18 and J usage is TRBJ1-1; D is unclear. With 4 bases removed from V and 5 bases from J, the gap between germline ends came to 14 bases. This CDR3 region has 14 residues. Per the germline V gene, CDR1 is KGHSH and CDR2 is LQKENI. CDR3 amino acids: CASSQFEGQTEAFF. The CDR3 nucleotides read TGTGCCAGCTCACAGTTTGAGGGCCAGACTGAAGCTTTCTTT. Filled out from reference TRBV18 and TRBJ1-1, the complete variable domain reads NAGVMQNPRHLVRRRGQEARLRCSPMKGHSHVYWYRQLPEEGLKFMVYLQKENIIDESGMPKERFSAEFPKEGPSILRIQQVVRGDSAAYFCASSQFEGQTEAFFGQGTRLTVV.

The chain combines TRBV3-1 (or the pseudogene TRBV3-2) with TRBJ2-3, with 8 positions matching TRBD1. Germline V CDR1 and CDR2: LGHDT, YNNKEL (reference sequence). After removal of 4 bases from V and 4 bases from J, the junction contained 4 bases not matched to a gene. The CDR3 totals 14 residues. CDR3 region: CASSPEQGADTQYF. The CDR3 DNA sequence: TGTGCCAGCAGCCCCGAACAGGGGGCAGATACGCAGTATTTT.

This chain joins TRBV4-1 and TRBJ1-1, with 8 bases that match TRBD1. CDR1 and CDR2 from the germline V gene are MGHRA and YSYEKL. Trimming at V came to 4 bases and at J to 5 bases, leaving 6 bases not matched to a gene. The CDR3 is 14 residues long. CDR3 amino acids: CASSPGQGGTEAFF. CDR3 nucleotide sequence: TGCGCCAGCAGCCCTGGACAGGGAGGTACTGAAGCTTTCTTT.

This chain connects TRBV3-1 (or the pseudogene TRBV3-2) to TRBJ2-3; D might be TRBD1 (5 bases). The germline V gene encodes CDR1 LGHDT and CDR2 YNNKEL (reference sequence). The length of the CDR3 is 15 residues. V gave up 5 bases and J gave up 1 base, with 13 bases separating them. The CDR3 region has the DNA TGTGCCAGCAGCGCGACAGAGGCTGGCACAGATACGCAGTATTTT. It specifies CASSATEAGTDTQYF.

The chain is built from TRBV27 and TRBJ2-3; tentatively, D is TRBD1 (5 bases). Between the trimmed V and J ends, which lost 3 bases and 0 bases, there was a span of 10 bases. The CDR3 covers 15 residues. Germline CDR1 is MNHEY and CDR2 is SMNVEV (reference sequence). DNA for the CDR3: TGTGCCAGCAGTTTCACAGGTCCAAGCACAGATACGCAGTATTTT. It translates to CASSFTGPSTDTQYF.

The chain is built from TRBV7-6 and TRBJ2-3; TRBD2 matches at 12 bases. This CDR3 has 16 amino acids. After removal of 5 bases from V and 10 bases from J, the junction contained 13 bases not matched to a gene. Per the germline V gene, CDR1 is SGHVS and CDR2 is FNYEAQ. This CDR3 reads CASSIPSGGVSHPQYF. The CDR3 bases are TGTGCCAGCAGCATCCCTAGCGGGGGGGTTAGTCACCCGCAGTATTTT.

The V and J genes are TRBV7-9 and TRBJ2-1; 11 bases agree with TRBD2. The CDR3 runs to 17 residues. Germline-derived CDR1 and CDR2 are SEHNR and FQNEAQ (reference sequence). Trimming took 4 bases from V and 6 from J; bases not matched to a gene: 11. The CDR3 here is CASSSFRASGGSNEQFF. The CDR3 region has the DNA TGTGCCAGCAGCTCCTTCAGGGCTAGCGGGGGGTCCAATGAGCAGTTCTTC.

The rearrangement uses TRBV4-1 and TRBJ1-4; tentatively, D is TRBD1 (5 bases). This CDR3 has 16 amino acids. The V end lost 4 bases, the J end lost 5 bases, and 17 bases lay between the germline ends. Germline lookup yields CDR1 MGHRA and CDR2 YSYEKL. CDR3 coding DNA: TGCGCCAGCAGCCTAACACCGGGACTGACAAATGAAAAACTGTTTTTT. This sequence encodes CASSLTPGLTNEKLFF.

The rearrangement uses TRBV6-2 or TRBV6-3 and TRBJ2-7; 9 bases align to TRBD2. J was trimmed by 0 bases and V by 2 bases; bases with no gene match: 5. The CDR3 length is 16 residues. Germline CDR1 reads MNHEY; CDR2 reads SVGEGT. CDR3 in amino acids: CASSYKRGVPSYEQYF. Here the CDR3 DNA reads TGTGCCAGCAGTTACAAGCGGGGGGTCCCCTCCTACGAGCAGTACTTC.

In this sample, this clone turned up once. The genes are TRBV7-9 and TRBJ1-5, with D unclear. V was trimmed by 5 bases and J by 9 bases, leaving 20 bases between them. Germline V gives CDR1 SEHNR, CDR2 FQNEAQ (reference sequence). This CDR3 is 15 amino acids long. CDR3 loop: CASSGDTPGLRPQHF. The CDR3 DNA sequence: TGTGCCAGCAGCGGTGACACTCCGGGATTGAGGCCCCAGCATTTT.